This T cell receptor beta chain was identified during a study of regulatory dendritic cells for organ transplantation. Clones were sequenced by immunoSEQ multiplex PCR, and TCRdb holds only the in-frame ones, with some missing. This sample has tens of thousands of clones; 80% to 95% occur once, and the top ten carry approximately 0.11%. As concerns this clone: What it recognizes is unknown.

Study findings and constraints: The authors noted considerable between-person heterogeneity in alloreactive memory CD8+ cells. Mature dendritic cells appeared to drive more memory CD8+ clonal expansion than regulatory ones.

V lost 5 bases, J lost 4 bases, and 20 bases lay in between. The CDR3 contains 16 residues. CDR1 and CDR2 from the germline V gene are SEHNR and FQNEAQ (reference sequence). The sequence was obtained from a human donor in good health. The sequenced sample consisted of naive CD8+ T cells from blood. The sample's subset: CD45RA+ naive T cells. The V gene is TRBV7-9, the J gene TRBJ1-2, with D possibly TRBD1 on 6 matching bases. Here the CDR3 DNA reads TGTGCCAGCAGCGTGACAGGCGGCAGCATTATCTATGGCTACACCTTC. Its protein product is CASSVTGGSIIYGYTF.